This T cell receptor beta chain was recorded in a study of Graves' ophthalmopathy and Graves' hyperthyroidism. As the template, RNA transcripts were used to amplify TCR beta CDR3 regions. The authors performed first-round RT-PCR with HTBI primers and then a second-round multiplex PCR. Each CDR3 protein is one row after TCRdb ran MiXCR on the multiplex PCR reads. The table has around 1.1 million distinct CDR3 sequences, about two fifths seen once. The germline CDR1 and CDR2 sequences are KGHDR and SFDVKD. This CDR3 has 11 amino acids. V gave up 12 bases and J gave up 7 bases; unmatched junction bases: 4. Whole-study findings and limits: Sensitivity reached 60% to 71% and specificity just under 75% when the model predicted ophthalmopathy progression. The blood repertoire also included most expanded thyroid clonotypes above 0.001 frequency. A model built from 13 signatures distinguished ophthalmopathy from stable hyperthyroidism with about 90% sensitivity and about 81% specificity.

About this clonotype itself: The target antigen is unknown.

The source material was peripheral blood or thyroid tissue (not recorded which). The rearrangement links TRBV24-1 to TRBJ2-2; 7 bases fit TRBD2. This sequence was found in an adult man with Graves' hyperthyroidism. CDR3 DNA sequence: TGTGCCTCAGCGGGGTACGGGGAGCTGTTTTTT. Protein: CASAGYGELFF.